This TCR beta chain was recorded in a study of PD-L1 blockade in urothelial cancer. Study as a whole: Patients began atezolizumab, 1,200 mg intravenously every 3 weeks, around 2014.

The CDR3 has 17 residues. Germline loops: CDR1 LGHNA, CDR2 YNFKEQ. Unmatched junction bases numbered 8, after V lost 0 bases and J lost 3 bases. Measured with immunoSEQ multiplex PCR; TCRdb has only the in-frame clones, and not every one. The repertoire includes about 56,000 clones, 85% of them detected once, and approximately 14% sits in the top ten. The sample's time point: pretreatment peripheral blood. The clonotype originates from a man between 65 and 85 years old with urothelial cancer. V gene TRBV4-2 combines with J gene TRBJ2-3, with 8 bases that match TRBD2. The material sequenced was PBMCs, taken around atezolizumab (anti-PD-L1) treatment. This chain's CDR3 is CASSQEDSGELTDTQYF. The CDR3 nucleotides read TGTGCCAGCAGCCAAGAGGATAGCGGGGAACTTACAGATACGCAGTATTTT.